This T cell receptor (beta chain) was sequenced during a study of shared clonotypes between healthy human individuals. The study ran the assay at deep level. The table came from immunoSEQ multiplex PCR; TCRdb's copy has only in-frame clones and leaves some out. The sample lists about 1 million clones, under 80% occurring once. V was shortened by 2 bases and J by 4 bases, with 9 bases between the two germline ends. The CDR3 runs to 13 residues. Germline V gene sequence: CDR1 SGHKS, CDR2 YYEKEE (reference sequence). This receptor was taken from a young man in good health. The rearrangement joins TRBV5-5 to TRBJ1-2; no clear D gene. Sequenced sample: memory CD4+ T cells sorted from blood. Subset noted: CD45RA-negative fraction. The CDR3 bases are TGTGCCAGCAGCTTCTCCTTGATCTATGGCTACACCTTC. Its protein is CASSFSLIYGYTF.